The entry that follows covers one T cell receptor (beta chain) sequence. The sample comes from a study of chemoradiotherapy in HPV16-positive cancers. Overall study: Functional T-cell assays on two HPV16-positive patients' cells defined candidate HPV-specific clones and common TCR motifs.

Here immunoSEQ multiplex PCR was the method, and the copy in TCRdb shows in-frame clones only, minus some. The table has 8,000 to 10,000 clones, approximately 81% seen once. Germline assignment: CDR1 KGHSH and CDR2 LQKENI. The CDR3 loop spans 14 amino acids. The junction had 3 bases not matched to a gene; V was cut back by 5 bases and J by 0 bases. This chain connects TRBV18 to TRBJ1-1; 7 nucleotides line up with TRBD1. The sample consisted of tumor tissue, taken from a patient who underwent chemoradiotherapy. This receptor was obtained from a human donor with HPV-associated anogenital cancer. CDR3 loop: CASSGDSLNTEAFF. The CDR3 DNA follows: TGTGCCAGCTCAGGGGACAGCTTGAACACTGAAGCTTTCTTT.